One and the same sample provided the 14 T cell receptor beta chains below, sequenced in a study of blood T cell repertoires in COVID-19. The table came from immunoSEQ multiplex PCR; TCRdb's copy has only in-frame clones and leaves some out. The table has a few hundred thousand clones, around 90% seen once. Sequenced input: peripheral blood. The receptors derive from a person aged 18-30 years with COVID-19, enrolled during active disease.

The V gene is TRBV4-1, the J gene TRBJ2-2, with D tentatively TRBD2 (5 bases). The CDR3 extends over 16 amino acids. Germline V lookup: CDR1 MGHRA, CDR2 YSYEKL. Trimming removed 0 bases at V and 5 bases at J, with 13 bases between. CDR3 DNA sequence: TGCGCCAGCAGCCAAGAGTTCCAGGACTTAACCGGGGAGCTGTTTTTT. Amino acids: CASSQEFQDLTGELFF.

The chain is built from TRBV7-9 and TRBJ2-1; 9 bases match TRBD1. Germline trimming cut 3 bases from V and 5 bases from J; bases unmatched to any gene: 11. Germline loops: CDR1 SEHNR, CDR2 FQNEAQ (reference sequence). The CDR3 runs to 17 residues. CDR3 sequence reads: CASSLPSGTGLDNEQFF. The CDR3 DNA follows: TGTGCCAGCAGCTTGCCATCCGGGACAGGGTTGGACAATGAGCAGTTCTTC.

The chain joins TRBV19 to TRBJ2-2; TRBD2 is a possible D gene (6 bases). The CDR3 has 17 residues. Trimming pared 7 bases from V and 3 bases from J, leaving 21 bases between. CDR1 is LNHDA and CDR2 is SQIVND in the germline V gene (reference sequence). The CDR3 loop is CASTPAGGKGYTGELFF. Written as DNA, the CDR3 is TGTGCCAGTACCCCAGCCGGGGGTAAGGGGTACACCGGGGAGCTGTTTTTT.

The rearrangement links TRBV2 to TRBJ2-1, with TRBD2 matching over 9 bases. The CDR3 contains 15 residues. The V segment lost 7 bases and the J segment 2 bases; nucleotides outside the gene matches: 6. The V gene's germline CDR1 is SNHLY and CDR2 FYNNEI. CDR3 amino acids: CASTPQRGAYNEQFF. The CDR3 DNA sequence: TGTGCCAGCACCCCGCAGCGGGGGGCCTACAATGAGCAGTTCTTC.

The chain has TRBV6-5 and TRBJ2-5; D not certain. V dropped 2 bases and J dropped 2 bases, with 9 bases sitting between them. The germline V gene encodes CDR1 MNHEY and CDR2 SVGAGI. This CDR3 has 14 residues. The CDR3 DNA reads as TGTGCCAGCAGTTACCTGCCCAGACAAGAGACCCAGTACTTC. Encoded protein: CASSYLPRQETQYF.

J is TRBJ2-7 and V is TRBV7-2; tentative D call: TRBD2 (5 bases). In germline, CDR1 is SGHTA, CDR2 FQGNSA. This CDR3 comprises 19 residues. V was trimmed by 1 base and J by 0 bases, leaving 22 bases between them. DNA of the CDR3: TGTGCCAGCAGCTTAGAGGGCGCAACCCGGACTGCATACTCCTACGAGCAGTACTTC. Translated: CASSLEGATRTAYSYEQYF.

This chain links TRBV24-1 with TRBJ2-3; a weak D match, TRBD1 (5 bases). Trimming removed 1 base at V and 10 bases at J, with 20 bases between. Germline lookup yields CDR1 KGHDR and CDR2 SFDVKD. This CDR3 has 16 amino acids. The CDR3 region is CATSDFESQGLEPQYF. The CDR3 DNA follows: TGTGCCACCAGTGATTTTGAGTCTCAGGGCCTGGAGCCGCAGTATTTT.

The V and J genes are TRBV28 and TRBJ1-1; TRBD1 aligns across 9 bases. V dropped 5 bases and J dropped 5; count of bases not matched to a gene: 6. Germline CDR1 is MDHEN and CDR2 is SYDVKM. CDR3 size: 14 residues. CDR3 loop: CASSRGQGPTEAFF. In nucleotides, the CDR3 is TGTGCCAGCAGTCGGGGACAGGGCCCGACTGAAGCTTTCTTT.

V usage is TRBV7-6 and J usage is TRBJ1-1; a possible D gene is TRBD1 (5 bases). The germline gives CDR1 SGHVS, CDR2 FNYEAQ. Trimming shortened V by 2 bases and J by 3 bases, and 10 bases separated the two germline ends. The length of the CDR3 is 14 residues. The CDR3 DNA reads as TGTGCCAGCAGCTTAATTGCGGGGGACACTGAAGCTTTCTTT. Encoded protein: CASSLIAGDTEAFF.

The V and J genes are TRBV6-4 and TRBJ2-5; tentative D call: TRBD1 (6 bases). V lost 8 bases to trimming and J lost 1 base, with 14 bases between them. From germline, CDR1 is MRHNA and CDR2 SNTAGT. The CDR3 totals 14 residues. DNA for the CDR3: TGTGCCAGCTCAACAGGGTCCCCCCAAGAGACCCAGTACTTC. Protein sequence: CASSTGSPQETQYF.

This rearrangement joins TRBV11-2 to TRBJ2-1, with 7 bases lining up with TRBD1. Germline CDR1 and CDR2: SGHAT and FQNNGV. This CDR3 region has 15 residues. The trim removed 6 bases at V and 6 bases at J, leaving 11 bases unmatched. The CDR3 sequence is CASRRTGTELNEQFF. CDR3 sequence (DNA): TGTGCCAGCAGGCGAACCGGGACAGAACTCAATGAGCAGTTCTTC.

The chain carries TRBV6-5 and TRBJ2-3; 7 nucleotides agree with TRBD1. This CDR3 comprises 14 residues. CDR1 is MNHEY, CDR2 SVGAGI, per germline. The ends lost 5 bases at V and 1 base at J; junction bases unmatched: 3. CDR3 sequence (DNA): TGTGCCAGCAGTCGCACAGGGGGCACAGATACGCAGTATTTT. Translating it yields CASSRTGGTDTQYF.

In DNA form, the CDR3 reads TGTGCCATCAGTGAGGCTCGGGACTTCAATGAGCAGTTCTTC. Encoded protein: CAISEARDFNEQFF. The V gene is TRBV10-3, the J gene TRBJ2-1; the D gene is possibly TRBD2 (6 bases). The CDR3 length is 14 residues. Trimming pared 2 bases from V and 6 bases from J, leaving 11 bases between. The V gene's germline CDR1 is ENHRY and CDR2 SYGVKD.

The chain joins TRBV28 to TRBJ2-1; TRBD2 agrees at 10 bases. The junction had 12 bases not matched to a gene; V was cut back by 4 bases and J by 0 bases. In germline, CDR1 is MDHEN, CDR2 SYDVKM. The CDR3 runs to 19 residues. The CDR3 DNA is TGTGCCAGCAGTTCGCAACTAGCGGGGTTTTCAAGCTCCTACAATGAGCAGTTCTTC. Protein sequence: CASSSQLAGFSSSYNEQFF. Looking up the rest from reference TRBV28 and TRBJ2-1 gives the full variable domain: DVKVTQSSRYLVKRTGEKVFLECVQDMDHENMFWYRQDPGLGLRLIYFSYDVKMKEKGDIPEGYSVSREKKERFSLILESASTNQTSMYLCASSSQLAGFSSSYNEQFFGPGTRLTVL.